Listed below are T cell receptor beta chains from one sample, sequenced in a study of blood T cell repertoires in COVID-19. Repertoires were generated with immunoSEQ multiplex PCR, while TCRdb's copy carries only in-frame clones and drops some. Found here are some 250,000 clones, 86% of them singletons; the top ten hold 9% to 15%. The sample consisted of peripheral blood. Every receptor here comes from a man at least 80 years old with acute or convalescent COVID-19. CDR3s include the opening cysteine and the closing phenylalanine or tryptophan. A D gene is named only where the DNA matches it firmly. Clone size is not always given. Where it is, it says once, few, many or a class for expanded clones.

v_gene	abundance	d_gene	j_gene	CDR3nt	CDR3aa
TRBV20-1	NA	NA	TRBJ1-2	TGCAGTGCTAGAGATCTTCCGGTCTACACCTTC	CSARDLPVYTF
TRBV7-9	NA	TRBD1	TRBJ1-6	TGTGCCAGCAGCTCCCCCGGGACAGGTGTCGATTCACCCCTCCACTTT	CASSSPGTGVDSPLHF
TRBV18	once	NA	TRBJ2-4	TGTGCCAGCTGGCGAGGAGGAGCCAAAAACATTCAGTACTTC	CASWRGGAKNIQYF
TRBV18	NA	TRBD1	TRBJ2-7	TGTGCCAGCTCACAGGGACAGGAGCCCTACGAGCAGTACTTC	CASSQGQEPYEQYF
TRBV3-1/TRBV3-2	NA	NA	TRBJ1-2	TGTGCCAGCAGCCCTACTAACTATGGCTACACCTTC	CASSPTNYGYTF
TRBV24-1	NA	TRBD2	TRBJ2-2	TGTGCCACCAGTGACCTAGCGGGAGGCACCGGGGAGCTGTTTTTT	CATSDLAGGTGELFF
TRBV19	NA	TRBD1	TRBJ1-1	TGTGCCAGTAGTATACAGGGGGGTGGCACTGAAGCTTTCTTT	CASSIQGGGTEAFF
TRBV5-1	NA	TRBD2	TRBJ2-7	TGCGCCAGCAGCTTGGTGATGACTAGCGGGAGCGACGAGCAGTACTTC	CASSLVMTSGSDEQYF
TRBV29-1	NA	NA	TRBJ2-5	TGCAGCGTTGGATTACAGGGACAAGGGACCCAGTACTTC	CSVGLQGQGTQYF
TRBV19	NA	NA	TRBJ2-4	TGTGCCAGTAGTATAGTTCCCGGGAACGGAAACATTCAGTACTTC	CASSIVPGNGNIQYF
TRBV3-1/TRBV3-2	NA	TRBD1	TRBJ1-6	TGTGCCAGCCGTAAGACAGGGGCCTCCTATAATTCACCCCTCCACTTT	CASRKTGASYNSPLHF
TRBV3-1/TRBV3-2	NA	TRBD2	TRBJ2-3	TGTGCCAGCAGCCAGGGGGGACTAGCGGGGTCCACAGATACGCAGTATTTT	CASSQGGLAGSTDTQYF
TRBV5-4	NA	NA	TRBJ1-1	TGTGCCAGCAGCCTTGGGGCGATCGACACTGAAGCTTTCTTT	CASSLGAIDTEAFF
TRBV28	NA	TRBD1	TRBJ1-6	TGTGCCAGCAGTCAAGGGGGACAGGGTCTTTCCTATAATTCACCCCTCCACTTT	CASSQGGQGLSYNSPLHF
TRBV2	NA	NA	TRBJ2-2	TGTGCCAGCAGTGGAGACTGGGGGGTCGGGACCGGGGAGCTGTTTTTT	CASSGDWGVGTGELFF
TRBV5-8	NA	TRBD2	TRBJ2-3	TGTGCCAGCAGCTCTAGCGGGAGAACAGATACGCAGTATTTT	CASSSSGRTDTQYF
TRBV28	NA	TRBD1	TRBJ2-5	TGTGCCAGCAGTTTTGACAGGGTGGTGGAGACCCAGTACTTC	CASSFDRVVETQYF
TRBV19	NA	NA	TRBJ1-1	TGTGCCAGTACTCAAGGTGGGGGGAGTACTGAAGCTTTCTTT	CASTQGGGSTEAFF
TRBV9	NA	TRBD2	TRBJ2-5	TGTGCCAGCAGCGTAGCTCCTAGCGGGAGGGGTGGAGAGACCCAGTACTTC	CASSVAPSGRGGETQYF
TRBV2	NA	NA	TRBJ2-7	TGTGCCAGCAGTGACAGACTCTACGAGCAGTACTTC	CASSDRLYEQYF
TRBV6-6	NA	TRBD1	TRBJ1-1	TGTGCCAGTTCCGGGACAGGGGGCGCAAGAACTGAAGCTTTCTTT	CASSGTGGARTEAFF
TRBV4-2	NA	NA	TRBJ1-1	TGTGCCAGCAGCCCCGAGTTGAACACTGAAGCTTTCTTT	CASSPELNTEAFF
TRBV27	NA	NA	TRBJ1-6	TGTGCCAGCAGTTTAATAGGTTGGGCGGGGGCTAGTTCTGGCTCGAGAGATTCACCCCTCCACTTT	CASSLIGWAGASSGSRDSPLHF
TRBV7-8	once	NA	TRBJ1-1	TGTGCCAGCAGAAAAGGGGCCGTGAACACTGAAGCTTTCTTT	CASRKGAVNTEAFF
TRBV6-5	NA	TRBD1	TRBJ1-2	TGTGCCAGCACCAGGGGGGACTATGGCTACACCTTC	CASTRGDYGYTF
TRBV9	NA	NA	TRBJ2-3	TGTGCCAGCAGCGTAGGGGCAGGGAGCACAGATACGCAGTATTTT	CASSVGAGSTDTQYF
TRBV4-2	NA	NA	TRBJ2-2	TGTGCCAGCAGCCAAGATCCAGCGGCCCCCGGGGAGCTGTTTTTT	CASSQDPAAPGELFF
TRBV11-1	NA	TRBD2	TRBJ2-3	TGTGCCAGCAGCTTCTTGGCGGGAGGGCTGACAGATACGCAGTATTTT	CASSFLAGGLTDTQYF
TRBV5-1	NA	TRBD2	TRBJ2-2	TGCGCCAGCAGCTTGGCCGCACTAGCGGGAGGGCCGTGGGACACCGGGGAGCTGTTTTTT	CASSLAALAGGPWDTGELFF
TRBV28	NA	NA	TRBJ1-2	TGTGCCAGCAGTTGGGGCAGCAATAACTATGGCTACACCTTC	CASSWGSNNYGYTF
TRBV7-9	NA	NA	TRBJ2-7	TGTGCCAGCAGCTTAGGGGTAAGGGGGTCCTACGAGCAGTACTTC	CASSLGVRGSYEQYF
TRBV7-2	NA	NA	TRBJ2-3	TGTGCCAGCAGCTTAGATTCCCGAGCGGCGGATACGCAGTATTTT	CASSLDSRAADTQYF
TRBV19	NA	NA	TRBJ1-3	TGTGCCAGTAGTCCAGGGAAGGGATTTAACATGGCTGGAAACACCATATATTTT	CASSPGKGFNMAGNTIYF
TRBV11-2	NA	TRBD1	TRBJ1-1	TGTGCCAGCAGCTTCGACAGGGGTTTTGGCACTGAAGCTTTCTTT	CASSFDRGFGTEAFF
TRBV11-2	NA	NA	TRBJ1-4	TGTGCCAGCAGCACGGACGGGGTTTCTAATGAAAAACTGTTTTTT	CASSTDGVSNEKLFF
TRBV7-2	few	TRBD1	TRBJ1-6	TGTGCCAGCAACGCAGGGGGTAATGCCTATAATTCACCCCTCCACTTT	CASNAGGNAYNSPLHF
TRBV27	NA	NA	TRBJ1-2	TGTGCCAGCAGTTACGACAGCCTCTATGGCTACACCTTC	CASSYDSLYGYTF
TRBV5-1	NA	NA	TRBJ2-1	TGCGCCAGCAGCTTGGGGGAGGCCTACAATGAGCAGTTCTTC	CASSLGEAYNEQFF
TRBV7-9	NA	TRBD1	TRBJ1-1	TGTGCCAGCAGCTTACAGACAGGGGGCGTAGGGAACACTGAAGCTTTCTTT	CASSLQTGGVGNTEAFF
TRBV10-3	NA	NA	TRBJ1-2	TGTGCCATCAGTGACGTGAACTATGGCTACACCTTC	CAISDVNYGYTF
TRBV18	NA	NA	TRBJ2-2	TGTGCCAGCTCACCAGTCACGGGGACATACACCGGGGAGCTGTTTTTT	CASSPVTGTYTGELFF
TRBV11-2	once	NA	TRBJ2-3	TGTGCCAGCAGCCCATACCAGCGTACGCAGTATTTT	CASSPYQRTQYF
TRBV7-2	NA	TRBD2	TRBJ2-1	TGTGCCAGCAGCTTAGTAGGCGGGAGGACCAACAATGAGCAGTTCTTC	CASSLVGGRTNNEQFF
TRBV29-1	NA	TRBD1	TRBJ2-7	TGCAGCCCTGGGGTGAGACAGGGCTACGAGCAGTACTTC	CSPGVRQGYEQYF
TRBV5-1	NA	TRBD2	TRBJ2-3	TGCGCCAGCAGCACGCCTAGCGGGGGCCAGACAGATACGCAGTATTTT	CASSTPSGGQTDTQYF
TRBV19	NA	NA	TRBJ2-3	TGTGCCAGTAGTATCGCAGATACGCAGTATTTT	CASSIADTQYF
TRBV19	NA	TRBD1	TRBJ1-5	TGTGCCAGTAGTATTGGGGGACAGGGGGATCAGCCCCAGCATTTT	CASSIGGQGDQPQHF
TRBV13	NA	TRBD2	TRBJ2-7	TGTGCCAGCAGCTTATGGGGACTAGTTACCCACGAGCAGTACTTC	CASSLWGLVTHEQYF
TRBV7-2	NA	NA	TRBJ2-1	TGTGCCAGCAGCTCCTTGGTTACAGGGCTCTACAATGAGCAGTTCTTC	CASSSLVTGLYNEQFF
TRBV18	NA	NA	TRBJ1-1	TGTGCCAGCTCACCGCCGGGGGGGGCCAGGAACACTGAAGCTTTCTTT	CASSPPGGARNTEAFF
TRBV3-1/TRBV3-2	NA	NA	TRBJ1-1	TGTGCCAGCAGCCAAGATGGCAGGACTGAAGCTTTCTTT	CASSQDGRTEAFF